This TCR beta chain was captured in a study of Ad26.COV2.S vaccination and SARS-CoV-2 variants. Study-wide findings and caveats: Breadth measured for non-spike TCRs was similar across vaccine and placebo recipients.

Documented treatment: around 19 received Ad26.COV2.S at low or high dose, single or two shots; about 5 received placebo; per-sample allocation not given. Day 63 after the first vaccine or placebo injection was the time point for sampling. This clone was seen just once. The antigen remains unidentified. The sample carries other DNA sequences with the same CDR3. Assay used: immunoSEQ multiplex PCR; TCRdb lists only in-frame clones, some missing. Of some 270,000 clones listed, roughly 87% are singletons. This sequence was found in a person aged 18-60 years who received the Ad26.COV2.S COVID-19 vaccine or a placebo. This sample comprised peripheral blood, obtained in a trial of Ad26.COV2.S vaccine versus placebo.

This CDR3 reads CASSLVWEETQYF. The CDR3 DNA follows: TGTGCCAGCAGCTTAGTGTGGGAAGAGACCCAGTACTTC. V gene TRBV7-9 combines with J gene TRBJ2-5, with D hard to call. The CDR3 is 13 residues long. Trimming left V 1 base short and J 3 bases short, with 6 bases between. The germline V gene has CDR1 SEHNR and CDR2 FQNEAQ (reference sequence).